The entry below gives a single T cell receptor beta chain sequence along with its context. CDR1 and CDR2 from the germline V gene are MDHEN and SYDVKM. Deletions cut 8 bases from V and 1 base from J, with 15 bases between. The CDR3 runs 15 residues. Clones were sequenced by immunoSEQ multiplex PCR, and TCRdb holds only the in-frame ones, with some missing. The repertoire holds approximately 290,000 clones, with roughly 87% as singletons. These data belong to a study of blood T cell repertoires in COVID-19. Across the whole study: Samples came from the United States, Italy and Spain, spanning acute and convalescent COVID-19. PBMCs, B-cell-depleted T cells, or T cells were the source of the cDNA or gDNA that made up the material.

Sequenced: peripheral blood. The clonotype originates from a man aged 18 to 29 with active or convalescent COVID-19. The chain couples TRBV28 to TRBJ1-5, with D uncertain. The CDR3 reads CASGTGRRSNQPQHF. CDR3 in DNA: TGTGCCAGCGGTACGGGTCGTAGGAGCAATCAGCCCCAGCATTTT.